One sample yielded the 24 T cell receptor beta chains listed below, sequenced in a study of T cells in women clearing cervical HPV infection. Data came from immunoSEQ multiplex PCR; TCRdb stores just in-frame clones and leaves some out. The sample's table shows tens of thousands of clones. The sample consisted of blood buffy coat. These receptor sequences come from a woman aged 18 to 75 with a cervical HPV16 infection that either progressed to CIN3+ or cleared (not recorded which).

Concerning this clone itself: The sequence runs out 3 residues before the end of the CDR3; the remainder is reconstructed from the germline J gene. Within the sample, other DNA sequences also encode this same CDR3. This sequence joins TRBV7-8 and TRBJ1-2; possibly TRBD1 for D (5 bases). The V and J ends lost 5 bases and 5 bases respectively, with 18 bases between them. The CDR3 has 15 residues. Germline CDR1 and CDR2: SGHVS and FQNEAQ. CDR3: CASSLGAGQSYGYTF. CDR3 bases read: TGTGCCAGCAGCCTTGGGGCGGGGCAGAGTTATGGC.

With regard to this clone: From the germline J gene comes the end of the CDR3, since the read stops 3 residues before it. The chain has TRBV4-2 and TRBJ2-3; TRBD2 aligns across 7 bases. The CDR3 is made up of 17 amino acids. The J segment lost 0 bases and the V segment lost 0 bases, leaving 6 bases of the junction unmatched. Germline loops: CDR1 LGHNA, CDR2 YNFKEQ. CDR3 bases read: TGTGCCAGCAGCCAAGACCCCCGACTAGCTAGCACAGATACG. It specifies CASSQDPRLASTDT. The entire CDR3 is CASSQDPRLASTDTQYF.

CDR3 DNA, as far as it was read: TGCGCCAGCAGCCTAAACCAGGGGGTCTCCTACAATGAG. Translated: CASSLNQGVSYNE. The CDR3 in its entirety is CASSLNQGVSYNEQFF. The chain combines TRBV5-1 with TRBJ2-1; 7 bases align to TRBD1. The CDR3 extends 3 residues past the end of the read, so its final part is completed from the germline J gene. The length of the CDR3 is 16 residues. Germline V gene lookup returns CDR1 SGHRS and CDR2 YFSETQ. The J segment lost 0 bases and the V segment lost 4 bases, leaving 7 bases of the junction unmatched.

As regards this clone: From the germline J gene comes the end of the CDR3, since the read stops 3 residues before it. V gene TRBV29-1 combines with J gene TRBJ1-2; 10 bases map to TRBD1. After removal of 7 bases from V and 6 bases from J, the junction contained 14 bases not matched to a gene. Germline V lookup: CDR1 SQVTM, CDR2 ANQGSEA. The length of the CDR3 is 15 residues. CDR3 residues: CSAAILGDRGHGYTF. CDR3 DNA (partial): TGCAGCGCTGCCATTCTCGGGGACAGGGGCCATGGC.

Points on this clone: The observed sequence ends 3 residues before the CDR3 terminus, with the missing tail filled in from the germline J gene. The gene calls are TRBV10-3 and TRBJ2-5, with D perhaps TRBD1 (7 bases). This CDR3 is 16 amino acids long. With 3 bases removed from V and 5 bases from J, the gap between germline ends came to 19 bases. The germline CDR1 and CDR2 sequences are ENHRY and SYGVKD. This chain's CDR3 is CAISEGVRRGDETQYF. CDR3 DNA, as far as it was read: TGTGCCATCAGTGAAGGGGTGCGCAGGGGGGACGAGACC.

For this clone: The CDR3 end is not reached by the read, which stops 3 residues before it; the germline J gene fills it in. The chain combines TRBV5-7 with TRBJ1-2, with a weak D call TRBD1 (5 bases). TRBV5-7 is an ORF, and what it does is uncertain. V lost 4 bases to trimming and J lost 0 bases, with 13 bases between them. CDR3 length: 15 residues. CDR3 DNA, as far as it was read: TGTGCCAGCAGCCCCCGGGACTCTGCTAACTATGGC. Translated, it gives CASSPRDSANYG. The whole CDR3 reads CASSPRDSANYGYTF.

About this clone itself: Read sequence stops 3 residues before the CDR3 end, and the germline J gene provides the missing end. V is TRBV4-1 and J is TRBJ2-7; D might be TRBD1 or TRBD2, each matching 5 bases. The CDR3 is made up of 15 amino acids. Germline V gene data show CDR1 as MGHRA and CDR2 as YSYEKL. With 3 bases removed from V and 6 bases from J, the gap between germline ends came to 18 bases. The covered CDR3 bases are TGCGCCAGCAGCCACGAAGAGGGGTTACAATTCGAG. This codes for CASSHEEGLQFE. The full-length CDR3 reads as CASSHEEGLQFEQYF.

The CDR3 bases that were read are TGTGCCAGCTCACCCCCACCAGGGGAGACG. This encodes CASSPPPGET. The full CDR3 protein reads CASSPPPGETQYF. The rearrangement links TRBV18 to TRBJ2-3, with D possibly being TRBD1 (6 bases). The CDR3 end is not reached by the read, which stops 3 residues before it; the germline J gene fills it in. Germline CDR1 is KGHSH and CDR2 is LQKENI. The CDR3 totals 13 residues.

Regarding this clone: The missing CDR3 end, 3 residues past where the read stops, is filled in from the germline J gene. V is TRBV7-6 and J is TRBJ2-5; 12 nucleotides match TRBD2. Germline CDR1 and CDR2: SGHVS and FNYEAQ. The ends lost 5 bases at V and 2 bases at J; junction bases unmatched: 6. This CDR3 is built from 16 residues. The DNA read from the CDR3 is TGTGCCAGCAGCCGACTAGCGGGGGTACGTCAAGAGACC. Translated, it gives CASSRLAGVRQET. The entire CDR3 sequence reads CASSRLAGVRQETQYF.

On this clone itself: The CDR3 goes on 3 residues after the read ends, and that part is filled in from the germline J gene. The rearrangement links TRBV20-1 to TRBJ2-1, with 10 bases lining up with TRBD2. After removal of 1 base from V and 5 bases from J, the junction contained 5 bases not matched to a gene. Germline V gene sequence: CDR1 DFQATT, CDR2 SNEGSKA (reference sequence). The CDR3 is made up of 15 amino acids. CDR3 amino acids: CSARGSGRRNNEQFF. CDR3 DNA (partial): TGCAGTGCTAGAGGTAGCGGGAGGAGGAACAATGAG.

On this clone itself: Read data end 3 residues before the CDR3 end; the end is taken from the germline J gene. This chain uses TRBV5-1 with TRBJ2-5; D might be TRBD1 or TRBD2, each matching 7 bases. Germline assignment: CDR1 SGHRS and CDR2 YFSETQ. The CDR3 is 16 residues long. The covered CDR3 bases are TGCGCCAGCAGCTTGAGGGAGGGGGCAGTCACAGATACC. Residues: CASSLREGAVTDT. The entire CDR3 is CASSLREGAVTDTQYF. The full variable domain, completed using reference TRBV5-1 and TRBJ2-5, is KAGVTQTPRYLIKTRGQQVTLSCSPISGHRSVSWYQQTPGQGLQFLFEYFSETQRNKGNFPGRFSGRQFSNSRSEMNVSTLELGDSALYLCASSLREGAVTDTQYFGPGTRLLVL.

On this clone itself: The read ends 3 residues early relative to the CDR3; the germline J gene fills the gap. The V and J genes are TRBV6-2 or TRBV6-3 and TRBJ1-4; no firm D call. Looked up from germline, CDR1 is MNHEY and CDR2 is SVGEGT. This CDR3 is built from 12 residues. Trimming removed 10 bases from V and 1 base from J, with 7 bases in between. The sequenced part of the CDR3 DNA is TGTGCCACCTCCCGAACTAATGAAAAA. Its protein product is CATSRTNEK. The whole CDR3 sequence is CATSRTNEKLFF.

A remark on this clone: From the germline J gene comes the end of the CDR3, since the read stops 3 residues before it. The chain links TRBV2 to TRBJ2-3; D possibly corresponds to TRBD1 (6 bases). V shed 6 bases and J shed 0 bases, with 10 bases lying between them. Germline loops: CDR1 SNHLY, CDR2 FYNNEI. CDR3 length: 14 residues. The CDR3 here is CASRRGGSTDTQYF. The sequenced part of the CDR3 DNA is TGTGCCAGCAGACGAGGGGGTAGCACAGATACG.

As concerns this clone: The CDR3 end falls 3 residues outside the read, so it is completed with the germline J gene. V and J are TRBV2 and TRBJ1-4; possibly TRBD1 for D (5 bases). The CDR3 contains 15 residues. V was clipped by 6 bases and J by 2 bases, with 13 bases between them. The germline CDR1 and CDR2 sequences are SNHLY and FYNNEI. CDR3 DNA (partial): TGTGCCAGCAGGCGCAGGGCGCCGACTAATGAAAAA. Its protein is CASRRRAPTNEK. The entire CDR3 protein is CASRRRAPTNEKLFF.

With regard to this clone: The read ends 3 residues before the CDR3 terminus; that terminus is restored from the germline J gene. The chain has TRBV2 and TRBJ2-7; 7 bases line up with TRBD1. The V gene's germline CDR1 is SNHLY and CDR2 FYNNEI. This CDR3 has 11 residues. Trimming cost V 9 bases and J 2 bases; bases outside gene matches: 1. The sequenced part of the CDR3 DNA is TGTGCCAGGGGACAGCCCTACGAG. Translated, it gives CARGQPYE. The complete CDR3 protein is CARGQPYEQYF.

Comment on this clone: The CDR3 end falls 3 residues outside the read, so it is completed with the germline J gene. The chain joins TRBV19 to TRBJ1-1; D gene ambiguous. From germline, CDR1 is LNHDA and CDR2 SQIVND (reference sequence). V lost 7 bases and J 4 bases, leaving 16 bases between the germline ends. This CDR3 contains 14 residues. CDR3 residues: CASNHQGFGTEAFF. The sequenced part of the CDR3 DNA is TGTGCCAGTAACCATCAAGGTTTTGGCACTGAA.

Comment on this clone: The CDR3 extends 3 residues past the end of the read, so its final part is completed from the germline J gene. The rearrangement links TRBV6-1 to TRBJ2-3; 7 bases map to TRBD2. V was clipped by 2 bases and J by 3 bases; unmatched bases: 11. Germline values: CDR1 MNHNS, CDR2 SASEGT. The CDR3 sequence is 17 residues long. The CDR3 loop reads CASSELGGRGGTDTQYF. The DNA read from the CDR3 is TGTGCCAGCAGTGAATTGGGCGGGAGAGGCGGTACAGATACG.

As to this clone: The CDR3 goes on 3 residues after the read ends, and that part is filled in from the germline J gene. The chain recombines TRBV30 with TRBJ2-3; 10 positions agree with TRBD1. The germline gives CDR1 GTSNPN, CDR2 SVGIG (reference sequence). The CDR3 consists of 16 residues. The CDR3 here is CAWSSGQGYVQETQYF. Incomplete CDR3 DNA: TGTGCCTGGAGCTCGGGACAGGGGTACGTACAAGAGACG.

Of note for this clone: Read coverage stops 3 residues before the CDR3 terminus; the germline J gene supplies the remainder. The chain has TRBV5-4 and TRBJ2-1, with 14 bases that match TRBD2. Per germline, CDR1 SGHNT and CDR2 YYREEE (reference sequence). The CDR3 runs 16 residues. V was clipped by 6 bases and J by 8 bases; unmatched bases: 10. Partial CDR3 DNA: TGTGCCAGCACCCCCGCTGGACTAGCGGGGGGCGATGAG. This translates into CASTPAGLAGGDE. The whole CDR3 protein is CASTPAGLAGGDEQFF.

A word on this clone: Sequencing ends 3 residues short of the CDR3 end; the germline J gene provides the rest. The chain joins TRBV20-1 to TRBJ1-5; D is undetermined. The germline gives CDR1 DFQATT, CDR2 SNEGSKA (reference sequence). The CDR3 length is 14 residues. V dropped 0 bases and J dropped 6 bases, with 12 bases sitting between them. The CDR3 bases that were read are TGCAGTGCTAGAGATCTTTTGAGGGTTCAGCCC. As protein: CSARDLLRVQP. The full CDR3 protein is CSARDLLRVQPQHF.

CDR3 DNA (partial): TGTGCCAGCAGCTTTAGGGGGAACACCGGGGAG. Protein product: CASSFRGNTGE. The whole CDR3 protein is CASSFRGNTGELFF. The gene calls are TRBV7-9 and TRBJ2-2; weak D call: TRBD1 (5 bases). Read sequence stops 3 residues before the CDR3 end, and the germline J gene provides the missing end. Germline CDR1 and CDR2: SEHNR and FQNEAQ (reference sequence). V lost 3 bases, J lost 1 base, and 6 bases lay in between. This CDR3 contains 14 residues.

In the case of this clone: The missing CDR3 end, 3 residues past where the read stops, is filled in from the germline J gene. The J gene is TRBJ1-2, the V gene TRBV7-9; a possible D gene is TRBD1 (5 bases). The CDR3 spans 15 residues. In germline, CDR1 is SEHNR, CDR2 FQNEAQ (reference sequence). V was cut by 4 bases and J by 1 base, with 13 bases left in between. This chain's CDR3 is CASSWSSQVNYGYTF. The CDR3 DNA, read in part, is TGTGCCAGCAGCTGGAGCTCACAGGTTAACTATGGC. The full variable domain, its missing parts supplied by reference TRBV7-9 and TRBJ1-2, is DTGVSQNPRHKITKRGQNVTFRCDPISEHNRLYWYRQTLGQGPEFLTYFQNEAQLEKSRLLSDRFSAERPKGSFSTLEIQRTEQGDSAMYLCASSWSSQVNYGYTFGSGTRLTVV.

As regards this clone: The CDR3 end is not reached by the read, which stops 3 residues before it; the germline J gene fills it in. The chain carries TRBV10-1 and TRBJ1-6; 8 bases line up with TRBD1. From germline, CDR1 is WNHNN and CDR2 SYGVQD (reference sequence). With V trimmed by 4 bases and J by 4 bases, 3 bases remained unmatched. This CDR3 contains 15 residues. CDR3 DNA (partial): TGCGCCAGCAGTGTTGACAGGGGTTATAATTCACCC. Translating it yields CASSVDRGYNSP. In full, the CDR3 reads CASSVDRGYNSPLHF.

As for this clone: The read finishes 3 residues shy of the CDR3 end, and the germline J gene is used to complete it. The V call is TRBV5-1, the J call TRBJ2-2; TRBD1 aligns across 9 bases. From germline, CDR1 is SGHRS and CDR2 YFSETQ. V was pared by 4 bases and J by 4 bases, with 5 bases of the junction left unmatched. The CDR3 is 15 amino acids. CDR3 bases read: TGCGCCAGCAGCACGGGACAGGGTGGCACCGGGGAG. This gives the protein CASSTGQGGTGE. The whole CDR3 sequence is CASSTGQGGTGELFF.